This entry features one TCR beta chain sequence. Its antigen remains unknown. This entry belongs to a study of cytomegalovirus exposure and HLA in healthy donors. PCR used 60 Vbeta primers and 13 Jbeta primers. This table comes from immunoSEQ multiplex PCR, and its TCRdb copy is limited to in-frame clones, with some not included. The repertoire consists of around 110,000 clones, with about 72% occurring once and the leading ten covering about 2%. Study-level findings and limits: Presence/absence comparisons presumed near-even sequencing depth among donors.

Trimming pared 7 bases from V and 0 bases from J, leaving 12 bases between. Per germline, CDR1 SNHLY and CDR2 FYNNEI. There are 14 residues in the CDR3. The TCR originated in a man younger than 35 in good health and CMV-seronegative. The genes are TRBV2 and TRBJ1-1; D remains unclear. Sequencing was performed on PBMCs. The CDR3, as DNA: TGTGCCAGCATGTATCGAGTAGTGAACACTGAAGCTTTCTTT. The encoded protein is CASMYRVVNTEAFF.